This is a list of T cell receptor beta chains from one sample in a study of blood T cell repertoires in COVID-19. Clones were sequenced by immunoSEQ multiplex PCR, and TCRdb holds only the in-frame ones, with some missing. The sample gives about 100,000 clones, approximately 84% of which show up once; about 10% is in the top ten. The sequenced material came from peripheral blood. The receptors were gathered from a man in his forties or fifties with active or convalescent COVID-19. CDR3s include the opening cysteine and the closing phenylalanine or tryptophan. D genes are given only for firm matches. The size of a clone is reported for some rows only, either as once, few or many, or as a class for expanded clones.

v_call: TRBV10-3; clone_size: -; j_call: TRBJ2-5; d_call: TRBD2; cdr3_nt: TGTGCCATCAGTGAGGGTCCTAGCGGGGGGGCCGGAAAGACCCAGTACTTC; cdr3_aa: CAISEGPSGGAGKTQYF
v_call: TRBV19; clone_size: -; j_call: TRBJ2-1; d_call: TRBD2; cdr3_nt: TGTGCCAGTAGTACTCTGGGAGCGGGGGGTAACAATGAGCAGTTCTTC; cdr3_aa: CASSTLGAGGNNEQFF
v_call: TRBV5-1; clone_size: -; j_call: TRBJ1-1; d_call: -; cdr3_nt: TGCGCCAGCAGCTTGCAGGGGTCCAACACTGAAGCTTTCTTT; cdr3_aa: CASSLQGSNTEAFF
v_call: TRBV10-3; clone_size: -; j_call: TRBJ1-4; d_call: TRBD1; cdr3_nt: TGTGCCATCAGTGAGTCCCCGGGGCAGGGGGAAGAAAAACTGTTTTTT; cdr3_aa: CAISESPGQGEEKLFF
v_call: TRBV5-4; clone_size: -; j_call: TRBJ2-1; d_call: TRBD1; cdr3_nt: TGTGCCAGCAGCTCCGGACAGGGGCTCAACAATGAGCAGTTCTTC; cdr3_aa: CASSSGQGLNNEQFF
v_call: TRBV21-1; clone_size: -; j_call: TRBJ2-3; d_call: -; cdr3_nt: TGTGCCCCCCGCCTCTCAGGCACAGATACGCAGTATTTT; cdr3_aa: CAPRLSGTDTQYF
v_call: TRBV18; clone_size: -; j_call: TRBJ2-2; d_call: TRBD1; cdr3_nt: TGTGCCAGCTCACGGAGCCGACAGGGGAACACCGGGGAGCTGTTTTTT; cdr3_aa: CASSRSRQGNTGELFF
v_call: TRBV29-1; clone_size: -; j_call: TRBJ1-2; d_call: -; cdr3_nt: TGCAGCGTTGAAGATCTTCGGGGTAGCTATGGCTACACCTTC; cdr3_aa: CSVEDLRGSYGYTF
v_call: TRBV10-3; clone_size: few; j_call: TRBJ1-4; d_call: -; cdr3_nt: TGTGCCATCAGTGAGTCGAGGACTGAAAATGAAAAACTGTTTTTT; cdr3_aa: CAISESRTENEKLFF
v_call: TRBV11-1; clone_size: few; j_call: TRBJ2-2; d_call: TRBD1; cdr3_nt: TGTGCCAGCAGCACGCGGACAGGGGGCGGGGAGCTGTTTTTT; cdr3_aa: CASSTRTGGGELFF
v_call: TRBV5-1; clone_size: -; j_call: TRBJ2-1; d_call: TRBD1; cdr3_nt: TGCGCCAGCAGCTACCAATTCACAGGGGTGACCTACAATGAGCAGTTCTTC; cdr3_aa: CASSYQFTGVTYNEQFF
v_call: TRBV2; clone_size: -; j_call: TRBJ2-7; d_call: TRBD2; cdr3_nt: TGTGCCAGCATGGAGGCTAGCGGGGGTGGAGAGCAGTACTTC; cdr3_aa: CASMEASGGGEQYF
v_call: TRBV2; clone_size: medium-sized; j_call: TRBJ2-2; d_call: -; cdr3_nt: TGTGCCAGCATTGTACAGCCCGGGAGCGGGGAGCTGTTTTTT; cdr3_aa: CASIVQPGSGELFF
v_call: TRBV24-1; clone_size: -; j_call: TRBJ2-2; d_call: TRBD1; cdr3_nt: TGTGCCACCAGTGAGGCCGGGACAGTCACCACCGGGGAGCTGTTTTTT; cdr3_aa: CATSEAGTVTTGELFF
v_call: TRBV20-1; clone_size: -; j_call: TRBJ1-1; d_call: -; cdr3_nt: TGCAGTTGGGGAAGGGAGACTGAAGCTTTCTTT; cdr3_aa: CSWGRETEAFF
v_call: TRBV6-6; clone_size: once; j_call: TRBJ2-7; d_call: TRBD2; cdr3_nt: TGTGCCAGCAGTCCTCCGGGACTAGCGGGGGGGAGCTCCTACGAGCAGTACTTC; cdr3_aa: CASSPPGLAGGSSYEQYF
v_call: TRBV6-2/TRBV6-3; clone_size: many; j_call: TRBJ2-5; d_call: -; cdr3_nt: TGTGCCAGCAGTCCCCAGGGGGGCCTCGAGACCCAGTACTTC; cdr3_aa: CASSPQGGLETQYF
v_call: TRBV18; clone_size: -; j_call: TRBJ2-3; d_call: TRBD2; cdr3_nt: TGTGCCAGCTCCCCCATAGCGGGGGGGCAGCCAGATACGCAGTATTTT; cdr3_aa: CASSPIAGGQPDTQYF
v_call: TRBV6-5; clone_size: -; j_call: TRBJ2-1; d_call: TRBD1; cdr3_nt: TGTGCCAGCAGTCCCCGGGACAGGGGGTTGAATGAGCAGTTCTTC; cdr3_aa: CASSPRDRGLNEQFF
v_call: TRBV7-2; clone_size: once; j_call: TRBJ2-5; d_call: TRBD2; cdr3_nt: TGTGCCAGCAGCTTAGCGCGGGGGGACGTCCAAGAGACCCAGTACTTC; cdr3_aa: CASSLARGDVQETQYF